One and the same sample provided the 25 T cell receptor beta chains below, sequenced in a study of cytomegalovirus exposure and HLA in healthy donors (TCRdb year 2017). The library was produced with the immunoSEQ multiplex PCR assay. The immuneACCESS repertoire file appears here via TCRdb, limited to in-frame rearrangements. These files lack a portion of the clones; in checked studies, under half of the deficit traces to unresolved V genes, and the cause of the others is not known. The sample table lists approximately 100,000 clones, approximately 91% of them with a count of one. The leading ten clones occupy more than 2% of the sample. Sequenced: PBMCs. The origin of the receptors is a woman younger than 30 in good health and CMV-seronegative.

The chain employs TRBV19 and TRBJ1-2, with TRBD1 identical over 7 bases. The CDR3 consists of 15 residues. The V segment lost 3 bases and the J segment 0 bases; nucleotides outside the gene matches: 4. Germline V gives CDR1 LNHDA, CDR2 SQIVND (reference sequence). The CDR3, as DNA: TGTGCCAGTAGTATTTCCGGGACAGCTAACTATGGCTACACCTTC. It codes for CASSISGTANYGYTF.

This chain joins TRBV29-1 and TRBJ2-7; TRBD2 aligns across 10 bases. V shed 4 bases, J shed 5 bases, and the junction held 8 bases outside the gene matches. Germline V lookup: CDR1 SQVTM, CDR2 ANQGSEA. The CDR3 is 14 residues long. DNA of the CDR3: TGCAGCGTTGTAAAAGTAGCGGGAGGCCACGAGCAGTACTTC. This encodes CSVVKVAGGHEQYF.

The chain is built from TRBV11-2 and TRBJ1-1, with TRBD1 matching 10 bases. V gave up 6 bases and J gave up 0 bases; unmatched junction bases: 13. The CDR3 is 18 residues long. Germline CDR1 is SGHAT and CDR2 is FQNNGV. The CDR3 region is CASRPVPGQGNLNTEAFF. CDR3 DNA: TGTGCCAGCAGACCAGTCCCGGGACAGGGGAACTTGAACACTGAAGCTTTCTTT.

This CDR3 reads CASSSAQYF. The CDR3 DNA reads as TGTGCCAGCAGTTCGGCGCAGTATTTT. The V and J genes are TRBV6-6 and TRBJ2-3; D unclear. Trimming shortened V by 4 bases and J by 10 bases, and 3 bases separated the two germline ends. The CDR3 consists of 9 residues. Germline-derived CDR1 and CDR2 are MNHNY and SVGAGI (reference sequence).

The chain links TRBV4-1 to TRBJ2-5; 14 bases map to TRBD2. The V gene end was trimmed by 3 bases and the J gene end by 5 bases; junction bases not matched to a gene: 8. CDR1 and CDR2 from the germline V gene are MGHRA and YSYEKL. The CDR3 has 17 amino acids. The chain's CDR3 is CASSHRLAGGPAETQYF. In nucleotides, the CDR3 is TGCGCCAGCAGCCACCGACTAGCGGGGGGGCCCGCTGAGACCCAGTACTTC.

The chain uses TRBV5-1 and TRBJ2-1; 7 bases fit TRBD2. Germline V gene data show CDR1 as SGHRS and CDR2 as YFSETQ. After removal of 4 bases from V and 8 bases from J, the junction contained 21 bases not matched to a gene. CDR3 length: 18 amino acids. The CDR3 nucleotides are TGCGCCAGCAGCCTCACCGCAGGGACGACTAGCTTGTTCGATGAGCAGTTCTTC. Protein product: CASSLTAGTTSLFDEQFF.

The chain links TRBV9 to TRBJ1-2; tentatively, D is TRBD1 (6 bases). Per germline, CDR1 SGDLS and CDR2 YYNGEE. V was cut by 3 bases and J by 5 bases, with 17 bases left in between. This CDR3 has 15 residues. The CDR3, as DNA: TGTGCCAGCAGCGCCACGTACAGGGTTCTGTATGGCTACACCTTC. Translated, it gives CASSATYRVLYGYTF.

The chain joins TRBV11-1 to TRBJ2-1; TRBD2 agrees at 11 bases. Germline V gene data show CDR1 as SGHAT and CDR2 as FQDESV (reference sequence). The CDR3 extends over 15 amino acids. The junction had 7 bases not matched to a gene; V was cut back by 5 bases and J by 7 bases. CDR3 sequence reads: CASSLRLAGRNEQFF. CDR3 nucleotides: TGTGCCAGCAGCCTACGACTAGCGGGGAGGAATGAGCAGTTCTTC. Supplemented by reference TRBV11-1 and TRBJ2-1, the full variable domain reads EAEVAQSPRYKITEKSQAVAFWCDPISGHATLYWYRQILGQGPELLVQFQDESVVDDSQLPKDRFSAERLKGVDSTLKIQPAELGDSAMYLCASSLRLAGRNEQFFGPGTRLTVL.

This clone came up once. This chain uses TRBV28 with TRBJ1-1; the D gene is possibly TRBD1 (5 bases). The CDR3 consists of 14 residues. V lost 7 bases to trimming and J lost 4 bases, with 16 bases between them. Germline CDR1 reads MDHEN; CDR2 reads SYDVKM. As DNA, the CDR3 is TGTGCCAGCACCGCAAGGGGTTCGAGCACTGAAGCTTTCTTT. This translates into CASTARGSSTEAFF. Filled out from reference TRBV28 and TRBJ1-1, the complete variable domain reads DVKVTQSSRYLVKRTGEKVFLECVQDMDHENMFWYRQDPGLGLRLIYFSYDVKMKEKGDIPEGYSVSREKKERFSLILESASTNQTSMYLCASTARGSSTEAFFGQGTRLTVV.

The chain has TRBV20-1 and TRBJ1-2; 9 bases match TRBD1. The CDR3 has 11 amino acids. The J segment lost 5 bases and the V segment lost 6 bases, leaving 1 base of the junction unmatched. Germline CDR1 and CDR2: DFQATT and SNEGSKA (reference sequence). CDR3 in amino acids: CSAGTGYGYTF. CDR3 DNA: TGCAGTGCGGGGACAGGGTATGGCTACACCTTC.

DNA for the CDR3: TGTGCCAGCAGCGTAAGCAACAGGGGACCAGGAAACACCATATATTTT. Translated: CASSVSNRGPGNTIYF. The chain is built from TRBV9 and TRBJ1-3; TRBD1 agrees at 7 bases. CDR3 length equals 16 residues. The ends lost 1 base at V and 4 bases at J; junction bases unmatched: 8. CDR1 is SGDLS and CDR2 is YYNGEE in the germline V gene.

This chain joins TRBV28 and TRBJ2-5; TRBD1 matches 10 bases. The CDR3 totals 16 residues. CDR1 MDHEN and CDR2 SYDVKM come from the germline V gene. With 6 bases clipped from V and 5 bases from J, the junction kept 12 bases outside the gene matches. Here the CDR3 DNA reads TGTGCCAGCAGAGCGGCCGGGACAGGGGAAGGGGAGACCCAGTACTTC. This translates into CASRAAGTGEGETQYF.

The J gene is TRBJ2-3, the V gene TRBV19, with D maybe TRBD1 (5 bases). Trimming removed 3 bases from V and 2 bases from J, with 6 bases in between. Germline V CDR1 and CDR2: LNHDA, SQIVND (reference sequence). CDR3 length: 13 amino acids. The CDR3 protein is CASSMTDTDTQYF. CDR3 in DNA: TGTGCCAGTAGTATGACAGACACAGATACGCAGTATTTT.

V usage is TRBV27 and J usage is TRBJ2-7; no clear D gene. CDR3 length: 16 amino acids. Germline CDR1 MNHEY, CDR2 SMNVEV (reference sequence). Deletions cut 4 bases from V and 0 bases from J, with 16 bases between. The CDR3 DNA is TGTGCCAGCAGTTCTGGCGACAATTTCGACTCCTACGAGCAGTACTTC. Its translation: CASSSGDNFDSYEQYF.

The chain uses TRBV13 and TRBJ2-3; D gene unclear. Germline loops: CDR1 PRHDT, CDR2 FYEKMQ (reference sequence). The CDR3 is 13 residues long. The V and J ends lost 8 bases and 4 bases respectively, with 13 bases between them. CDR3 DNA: TGTGCCAGCCGGCAGGTTTTCGCAGATACGCAGTATTTT. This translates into CASRQVFADTQYF.

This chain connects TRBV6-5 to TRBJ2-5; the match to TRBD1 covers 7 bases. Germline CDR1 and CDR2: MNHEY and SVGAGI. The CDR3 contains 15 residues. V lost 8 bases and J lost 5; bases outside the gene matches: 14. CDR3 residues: CASWPRDSERETQYF. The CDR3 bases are TGTGCCAGCTGGCCCCGGGACAGCGAGAGGGAGACCCAGTACTTC.

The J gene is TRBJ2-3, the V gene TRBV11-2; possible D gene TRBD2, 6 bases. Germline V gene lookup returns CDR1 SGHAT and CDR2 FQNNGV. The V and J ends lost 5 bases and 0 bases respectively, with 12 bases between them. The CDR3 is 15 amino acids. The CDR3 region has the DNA TGTGCCAGCAGCCAGACCGGGACTAGCACAGATACGCAGTATTTT. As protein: CASSQTGTSTDTQYF.

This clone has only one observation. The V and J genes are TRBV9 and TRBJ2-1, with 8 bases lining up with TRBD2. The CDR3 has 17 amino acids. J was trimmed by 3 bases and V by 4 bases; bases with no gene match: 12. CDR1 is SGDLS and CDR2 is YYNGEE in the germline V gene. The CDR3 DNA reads TGTGCCAGCAGCTCTTACCGTACTAGCGGAGGCTACAATGAGCAGTTCTTC. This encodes CASSSYRTSGGYNEQFF.

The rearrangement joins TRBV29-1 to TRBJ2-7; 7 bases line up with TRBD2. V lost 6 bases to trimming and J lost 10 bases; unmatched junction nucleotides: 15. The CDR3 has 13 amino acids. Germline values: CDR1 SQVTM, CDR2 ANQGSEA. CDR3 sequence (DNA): TGCAGCGTCCCAAGCGGGATGGGTGGAGAACAGTACTTC. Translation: CSVPSGMGGEQYF.

This CDR3 reads CASSKQGSESEQYF. The CDR3 nucleotides are TGTGCCAGCAGCAAACAGGGGAGTGAGAGCGAGCAGTACTTC. V and J are TRBV4-2 and TRBJ2-7, with 7 bases that match TRBD1. J was trimmed by 6 bases and V by 5 bases; bases with no gene match: 10. Germline V lookup: CDR1 LGHNA, CDR2 YNFKEQ. The CDR3 contains 14 residues.

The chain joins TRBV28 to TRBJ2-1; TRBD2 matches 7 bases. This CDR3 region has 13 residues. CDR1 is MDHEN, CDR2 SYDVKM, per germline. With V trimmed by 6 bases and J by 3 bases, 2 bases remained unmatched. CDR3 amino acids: CASRAGIYNEQFF. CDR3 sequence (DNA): TGTGCCAGCAGAGCGGGAATCTACAATGAGCAGTTCTTC. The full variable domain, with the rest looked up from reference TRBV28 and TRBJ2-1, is DVKVTQSSRYLVKRTGEKVFLECVQDMDHENMFWYRQDPGLGLRLIYFSYDVKMKEKGDIPEGYSVSREKKERFSLILESASTNQTSMYLCASRAGIYNEQFFGPGTRLTVL.

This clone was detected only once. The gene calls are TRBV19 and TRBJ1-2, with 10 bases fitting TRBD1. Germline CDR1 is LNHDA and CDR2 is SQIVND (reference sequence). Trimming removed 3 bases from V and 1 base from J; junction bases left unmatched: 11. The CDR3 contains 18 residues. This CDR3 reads CASSIGAPTGGSNYGYTF. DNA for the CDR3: TGTGCCAGTAGTATCGGGGCCCCGACAGGGGGCAGTAACTATGGCTACACCTTC.

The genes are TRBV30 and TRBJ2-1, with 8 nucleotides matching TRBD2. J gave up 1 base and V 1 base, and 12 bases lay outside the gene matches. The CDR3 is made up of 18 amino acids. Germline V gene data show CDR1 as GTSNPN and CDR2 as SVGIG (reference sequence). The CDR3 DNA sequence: TGTGCCTGGAGTGGGATCGGGGGGGCCCTACTTTCCTACAATGAGCAGTTCTTC. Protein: CAWSGIGGALLSYNEQFF.

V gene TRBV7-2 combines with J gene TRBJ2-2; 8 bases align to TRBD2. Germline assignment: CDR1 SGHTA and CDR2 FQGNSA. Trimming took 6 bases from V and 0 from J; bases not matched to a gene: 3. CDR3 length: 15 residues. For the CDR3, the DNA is TGTGCCAGCAGGTTCGGGGGGGCGAACACCGGGGAGCTGTTTTTT. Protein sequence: CASRFGGANTGELFF.

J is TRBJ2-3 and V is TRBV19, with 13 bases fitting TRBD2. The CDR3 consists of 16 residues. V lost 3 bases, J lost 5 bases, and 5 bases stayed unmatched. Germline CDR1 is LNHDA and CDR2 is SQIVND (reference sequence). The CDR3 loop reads CASSISLAGGEDTQYF. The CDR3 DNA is TGTGCCAGTAGTATTTCACTAGCGGGAGGGGAAGATACGCAGTATTTT.